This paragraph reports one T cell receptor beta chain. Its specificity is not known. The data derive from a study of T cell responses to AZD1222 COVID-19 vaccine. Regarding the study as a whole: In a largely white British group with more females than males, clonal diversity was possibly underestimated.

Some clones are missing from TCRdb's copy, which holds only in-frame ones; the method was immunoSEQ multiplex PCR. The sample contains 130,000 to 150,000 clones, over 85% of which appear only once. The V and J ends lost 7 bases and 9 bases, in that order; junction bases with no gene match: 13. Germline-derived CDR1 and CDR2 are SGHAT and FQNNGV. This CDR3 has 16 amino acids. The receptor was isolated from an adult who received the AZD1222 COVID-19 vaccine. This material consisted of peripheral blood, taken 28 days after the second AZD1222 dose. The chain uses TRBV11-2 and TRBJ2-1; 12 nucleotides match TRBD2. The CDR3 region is CASTDLRLAGVGEQFF. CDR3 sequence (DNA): TGTGCCAGCACCGATCTAAGACTAGCGGGAGTGGGTGAGCAGTTCTTC.